This TCR beta chain was identified in a study of T-cell memory formation after mild COVID-19. Study overall: TCR clusters were largely donor specific.

5'RACE primed from the constant segment yielded TCR alpha and TCR beta cDNA libraries bearing sample barcodes and UMIs. TCRdb re-called the 5' RACE reads through MiXCR, storing one row per CDR3 protein. The sample lists approximately 500,000 distinct CDR3 sequences, 25% occurring once. Study-wide results and caveats: Memory from before infection featured some responding clones, which suggests cross-reactive memory joined. Clones that got smaller from day 15 to 85 had even CD4/CD8, while clones growing later tipped toward CD4+.

Trimming removed 5 bases at V and 8 bases at J, with 12 bases between. This CDR3 region has 11 residues. Germline V gene data show CDR1 as GTSNPN and CDR2 as SVGIG (reference sequence). This clonotype was counted only a few times. Its matching antigen is unknown. The sequenced sample consisted of PBMCs or a T cell subset sorted from them (not recorded which). The chain joins TRBV30 to TRBJ1-1; a possible D gene is TRBD1 (5 bases). This receptor was taken from an adult woman who had mild COVID-19 (a few samples of this study predate the infection). Cell type and time point are not known. This chain's CDR3 is CAWGLGTEAFF. For the CDR3, the DNA is TGTGCCTGGGGTCTCGGGACGGAAGCTTTCTTT.